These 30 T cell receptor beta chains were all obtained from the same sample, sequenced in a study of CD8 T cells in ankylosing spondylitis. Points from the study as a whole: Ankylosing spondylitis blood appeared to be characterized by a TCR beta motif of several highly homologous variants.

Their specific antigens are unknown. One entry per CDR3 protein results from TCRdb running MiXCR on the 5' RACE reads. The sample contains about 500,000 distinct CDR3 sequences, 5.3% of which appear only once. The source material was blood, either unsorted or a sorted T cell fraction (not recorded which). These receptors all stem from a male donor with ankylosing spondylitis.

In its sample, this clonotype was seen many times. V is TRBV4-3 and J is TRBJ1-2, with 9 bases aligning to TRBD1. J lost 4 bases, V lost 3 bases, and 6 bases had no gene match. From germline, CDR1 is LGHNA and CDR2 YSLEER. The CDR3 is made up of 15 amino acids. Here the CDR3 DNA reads TGCGCCAGCAGCCAGGAGGACAGGGGCACCTATGGCTACACCTTC. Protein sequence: CASSQEDRGTYGYTF.

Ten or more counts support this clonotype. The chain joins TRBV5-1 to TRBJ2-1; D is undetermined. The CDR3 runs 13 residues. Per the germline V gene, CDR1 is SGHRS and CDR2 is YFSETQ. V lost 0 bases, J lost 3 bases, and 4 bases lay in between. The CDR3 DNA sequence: TGCGCCAGCAGCTTGGAGATCTACAATGAGCAGTTCTTC. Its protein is CASSLEIYNEQFF.

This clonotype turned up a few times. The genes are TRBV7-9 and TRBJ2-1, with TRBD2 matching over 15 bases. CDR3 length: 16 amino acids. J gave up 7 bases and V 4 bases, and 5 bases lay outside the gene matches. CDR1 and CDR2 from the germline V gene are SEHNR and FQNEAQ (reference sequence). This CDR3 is CASSSRTSGGENEQFF. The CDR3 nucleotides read TGTGCCAGCAGCTCAAGGACTAGCGGGGGGGAAAATGAGCAGTTCTTC.

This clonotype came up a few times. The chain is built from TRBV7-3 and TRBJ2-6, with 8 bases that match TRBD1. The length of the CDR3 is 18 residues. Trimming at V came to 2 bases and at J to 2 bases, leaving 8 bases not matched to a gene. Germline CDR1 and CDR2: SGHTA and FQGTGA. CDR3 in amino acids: CASSLYGTGETGANVLTF. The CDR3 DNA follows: TGTGCCAGCAGCTTATACGGGACAGGCGAAACTGGGGCCAACGTCCTGACTTTC.

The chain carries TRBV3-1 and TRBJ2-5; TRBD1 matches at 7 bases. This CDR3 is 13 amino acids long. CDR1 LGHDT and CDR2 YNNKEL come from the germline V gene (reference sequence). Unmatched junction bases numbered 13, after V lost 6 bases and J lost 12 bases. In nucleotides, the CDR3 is TGTGCCAGCAGAAACAGGGGACAGCCAAGGGAGTACTTC. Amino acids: CASRNRGQPREYF.

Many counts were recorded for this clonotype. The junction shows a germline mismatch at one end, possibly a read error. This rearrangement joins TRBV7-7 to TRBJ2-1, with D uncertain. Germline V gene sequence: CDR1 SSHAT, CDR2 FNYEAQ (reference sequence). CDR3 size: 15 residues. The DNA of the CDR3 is TGTGCTAGCAGCCTCGACCTGGACCCCTACAATGAGCAGTTCTTC. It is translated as CASSLDLDPYNEQFF.

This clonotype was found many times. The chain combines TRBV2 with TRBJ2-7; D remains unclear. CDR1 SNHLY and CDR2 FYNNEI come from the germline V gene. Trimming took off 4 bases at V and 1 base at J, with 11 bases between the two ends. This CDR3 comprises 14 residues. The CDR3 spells CASSGAIWSYEQYF. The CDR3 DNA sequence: TGTGCCAGCAGTGGGGCCATCTGGTCCTACGAGCAGTACTTC.

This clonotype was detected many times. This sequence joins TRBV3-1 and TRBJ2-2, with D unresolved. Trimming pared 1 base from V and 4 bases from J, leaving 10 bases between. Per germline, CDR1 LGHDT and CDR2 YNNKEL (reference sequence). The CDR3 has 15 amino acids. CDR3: CASSQVAGSTGELFF. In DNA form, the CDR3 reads TGTGCCAGCAGCCAAGTTGCAGGCTCCACCGGGGAGCTGTTTTTT.

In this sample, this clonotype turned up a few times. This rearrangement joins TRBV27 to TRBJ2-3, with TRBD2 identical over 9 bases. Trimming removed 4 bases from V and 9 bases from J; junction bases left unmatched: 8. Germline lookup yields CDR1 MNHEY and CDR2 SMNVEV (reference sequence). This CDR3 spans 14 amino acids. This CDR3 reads CASSWVAGERTQYF. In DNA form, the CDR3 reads TGTGCCAGCAGTTGGGTAGCGGGAGAAAGGACGCAGTATTTT.

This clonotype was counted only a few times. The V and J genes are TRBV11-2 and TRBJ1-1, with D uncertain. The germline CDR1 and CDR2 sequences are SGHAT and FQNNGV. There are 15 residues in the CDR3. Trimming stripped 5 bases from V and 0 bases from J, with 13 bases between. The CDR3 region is CASSLLRGLNTEAFF. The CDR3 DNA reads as TGTGCCAGCAGCCTTCTACGGGGTTTGAACACTGAAGCTTTCTTT.

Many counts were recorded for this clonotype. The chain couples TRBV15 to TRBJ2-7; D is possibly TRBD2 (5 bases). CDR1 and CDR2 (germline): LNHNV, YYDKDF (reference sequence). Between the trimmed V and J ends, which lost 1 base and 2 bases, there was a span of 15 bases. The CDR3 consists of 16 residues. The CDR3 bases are TGTGCCACCAGCAGAGTCAGGAGGTCAGCCACCTACGAGCAGTACTTC. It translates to CATSRVRRSATYEQYF.

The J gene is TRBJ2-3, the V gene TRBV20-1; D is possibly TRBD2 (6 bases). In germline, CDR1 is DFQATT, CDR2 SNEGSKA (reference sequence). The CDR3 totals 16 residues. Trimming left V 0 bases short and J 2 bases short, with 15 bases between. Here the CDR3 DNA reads TGCAGTGCTAGAGATCCCCGGGGGTCATACACAGATACGCAGTATTTT. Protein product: CSARDPRGSYTDTQYF.

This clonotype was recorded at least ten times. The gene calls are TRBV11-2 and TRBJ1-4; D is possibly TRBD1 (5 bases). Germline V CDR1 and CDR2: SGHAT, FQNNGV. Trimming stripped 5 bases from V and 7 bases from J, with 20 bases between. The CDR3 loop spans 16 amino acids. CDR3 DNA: TGTGCCAGCAGCCCCCAAACAGGACTGGTCGGTGAAAAACTGTTTTTT. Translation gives CASSPQTGLVGEKLFF.

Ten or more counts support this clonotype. DNA for the CDR3: TGTGCCAGCAGCCAAGCGGCTACTAGCGGAACAGATACGCAGTATTTT. Translated: CASSQAATSGTDTQYF. The J gene is TRBJ2-3, the V gene TRBV4-2; TRBD2 matches at 8 bases. Germline CDR1 is LGHNA and CDR2 is YNFKEQ. Trimming took 1 base from V and 3 from J; bases not matched to a gene: 6. The CDR3 spans 16 residues.

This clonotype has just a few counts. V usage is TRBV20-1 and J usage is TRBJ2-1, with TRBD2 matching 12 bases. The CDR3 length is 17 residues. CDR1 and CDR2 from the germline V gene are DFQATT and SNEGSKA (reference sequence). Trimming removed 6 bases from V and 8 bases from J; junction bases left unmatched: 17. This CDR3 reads CSASPWGASGRVDEQFF. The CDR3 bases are TGCAGTGCCAGCCCCTGGGGGGCTAGCGGGAGGGTAGATGAGCAGTTCTTC.

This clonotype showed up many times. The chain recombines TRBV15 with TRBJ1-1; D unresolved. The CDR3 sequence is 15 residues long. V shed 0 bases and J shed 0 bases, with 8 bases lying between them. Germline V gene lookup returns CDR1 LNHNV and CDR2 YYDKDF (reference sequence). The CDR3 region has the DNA TGTGCCACCAGCAGAGACAGCCGGGTGAACACTGAAGCTTTCTTT. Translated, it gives CATSRDSRVNTEAFF.

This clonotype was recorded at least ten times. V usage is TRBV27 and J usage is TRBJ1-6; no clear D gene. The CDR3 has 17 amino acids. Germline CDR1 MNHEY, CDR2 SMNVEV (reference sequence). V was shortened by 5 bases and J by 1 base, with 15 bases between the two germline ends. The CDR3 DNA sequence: TGTGCCAGCAGTGCGCCGACCGGAGGATCCTATAATTCACCCCTCCACTTT. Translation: CASSAPTGGSYNSPLHF.

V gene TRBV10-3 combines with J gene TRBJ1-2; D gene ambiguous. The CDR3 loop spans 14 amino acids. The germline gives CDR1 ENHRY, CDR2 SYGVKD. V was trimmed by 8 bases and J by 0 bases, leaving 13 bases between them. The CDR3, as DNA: TGTGCCATCCATTTGCGCCATGCTAACTATGGCTACACCTTC. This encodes CAIHLRHANYGYTF.

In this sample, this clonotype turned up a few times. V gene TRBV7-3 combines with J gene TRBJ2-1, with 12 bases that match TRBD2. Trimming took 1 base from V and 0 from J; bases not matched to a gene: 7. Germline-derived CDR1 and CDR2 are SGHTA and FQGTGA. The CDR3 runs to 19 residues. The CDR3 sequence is CASSLILAGGSSSYNEQFF. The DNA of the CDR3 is TGTGCCAGCAGCTTAATCCTAGCGGGGGGGAGTAGCTCCTACAATGAGCAGTTCTTC.

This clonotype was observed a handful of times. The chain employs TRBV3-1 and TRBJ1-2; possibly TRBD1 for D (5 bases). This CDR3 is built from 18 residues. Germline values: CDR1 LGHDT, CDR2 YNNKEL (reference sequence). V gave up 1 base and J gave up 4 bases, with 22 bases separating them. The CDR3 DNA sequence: TGTGCCAGCAGCCAAGGAGGGGCAGCCACATCTTCATCCTATGGCTACACCTTC. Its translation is CASSQGGAATSSSYGYTF.

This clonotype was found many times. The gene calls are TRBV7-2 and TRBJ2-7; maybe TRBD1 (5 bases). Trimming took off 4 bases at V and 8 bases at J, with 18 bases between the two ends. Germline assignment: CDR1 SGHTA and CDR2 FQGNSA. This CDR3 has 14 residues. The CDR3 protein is CASSYTGAPVKQYF. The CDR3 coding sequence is TGTGCCAGCAGCTACACAGGTGCCCCTGTGAAGCAGTACTTC.

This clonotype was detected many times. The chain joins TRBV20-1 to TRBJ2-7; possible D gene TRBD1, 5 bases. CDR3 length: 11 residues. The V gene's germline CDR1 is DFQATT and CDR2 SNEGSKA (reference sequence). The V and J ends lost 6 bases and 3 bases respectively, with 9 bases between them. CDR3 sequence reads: CSAPDNYEQYF. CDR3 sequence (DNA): TGCAGTGCCCCGGACAACTACGAGCAGTACTTC.

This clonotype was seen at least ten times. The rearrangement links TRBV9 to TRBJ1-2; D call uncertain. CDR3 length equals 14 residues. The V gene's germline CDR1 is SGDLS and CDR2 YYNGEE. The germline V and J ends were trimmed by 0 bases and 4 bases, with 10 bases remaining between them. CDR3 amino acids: CASSVVAGGYGYTF. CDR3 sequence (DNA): TGTGCCAGCAGCGTAGTGGCAGGAGGCTATGGCTACACCTTC.

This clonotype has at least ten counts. The CDR3 protein is CASSRAGTAYEQYF. CDR3 DNA: TGTGCCAGCAGCAGAGCCGGGACCGCCTACGAGCAGTACTTC. This chain connects TRBV4-2 to TRBJ2-7; the D call may be TRBD1 or TRBD2 (5 bases each). Germline CDR1 LGHNA, CDR2 YNFKEQ. Trimming left V 5 bases short and J 2 bases short, with 13 bases between. CDR3 length: 14 amino acids.

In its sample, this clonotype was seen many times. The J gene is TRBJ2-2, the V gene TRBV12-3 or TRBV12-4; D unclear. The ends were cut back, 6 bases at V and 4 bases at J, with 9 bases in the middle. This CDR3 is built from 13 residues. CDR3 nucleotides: TGTGCCAGCAGCTTCAGTGTCACCGGGGAGCTGTTTTTT. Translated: CASSFSVTGELFF.

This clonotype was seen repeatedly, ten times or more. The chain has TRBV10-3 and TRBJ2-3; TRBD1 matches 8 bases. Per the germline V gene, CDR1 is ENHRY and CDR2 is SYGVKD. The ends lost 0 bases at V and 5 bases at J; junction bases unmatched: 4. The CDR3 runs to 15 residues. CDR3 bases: TGTGCCATCAGTGAGTCGCAGGGGGCCAAAGATACGCAGTATTTT. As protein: CAISESQGAKDTQYF.

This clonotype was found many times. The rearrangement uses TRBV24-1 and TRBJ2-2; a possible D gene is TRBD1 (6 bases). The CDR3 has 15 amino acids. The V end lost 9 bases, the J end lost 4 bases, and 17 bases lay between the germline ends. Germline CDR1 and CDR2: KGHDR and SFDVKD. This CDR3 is CATGRSGQTTGELFF. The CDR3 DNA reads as TGTGCCACCGGAAGAAGCGGACAGACCACCGGGGAGCTGTTTTTT.

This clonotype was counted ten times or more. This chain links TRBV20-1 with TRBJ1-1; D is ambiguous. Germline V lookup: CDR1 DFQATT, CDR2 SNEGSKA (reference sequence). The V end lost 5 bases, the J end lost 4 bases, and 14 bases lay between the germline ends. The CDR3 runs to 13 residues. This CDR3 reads CSAAPVVGTEAFF. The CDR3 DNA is TGCAGTGCTGCCCCGGTTGTGGGCACTGAAGCTTTCTTT.

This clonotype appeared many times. Here the CDR3 DNA reads TGTGCCAGCAGCCCCGTCAGGGACACCGGGGACGAGCAGTACTTC. It encodes CASSPVRDTGDEQYF. V and J are TRBV5-4 and TRBJ2-7, with D maybe TRBD1 (6 bases). This CDR3 comprises 15 residues. V was shortened by 4 bases and J by 5 bases, with 19 bases between the two germline ends. Looked up from germline, CDR1 is SGHNT and CDR2 is YYREEE (reference sequence).

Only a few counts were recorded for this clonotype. In DNA, the CDR3 is TGTGCCAGCAGCCCAATGACGCAGGGGTATTCACCCCTCCACTTT. This encodes CASSPMTQGYSPLHF. The chain carries TRBV7-2 and TRBJ1-6, with D possibly matching TRBD1 (6 bases). The CDR3 is 15 residues long. Per germline, CDR1 SGHTA and CDR2 FQGNSA. V lost 5 bases to trimming and J lost 8 bases, with 16 bases between them.